Presented here are 11 T cell receptor beta chains from one specimen sequenced in a study of tumor-infiltrating lymphocytes in oesophageal squamous cell carcinoma. From the PCR reads, TCRdb called clonotypes with MiXCR, one entry per CDR3 protein. The data contain 23,000 or so distinct CDR3 sequences, more than 30% of them singletons. Sequenced sample: esophageal tumor tissue. All receptors derive from a male donor with esophageal squamous cell carcinoma.

This clonotype has more than one count but fewer than ten. Since the CDR3 does not end with the conserved phenylalanine or tryptophan, this likely comes from a read error. The DNA is omitted, as the CDR3 cannot be located on it reliably, and the CDR3 follows TCRdb's listing. The V and J genes are TRBV11-3 and TRBJ2-6; the table assigns TRBD1, which was not confirmed against the DNA. A total of 8 residues make up the CDR3, ends included. Per germline, CDR1 SGHNT and CDR2 YENEEA. The CDR3 loop is CASRRRGL.

The CDR3 loop reads CAWSTPLAGGYYEQYF. The CDR3 bases are TGTGCCTGGAGTACCCCCCTAGCGGGGGGGTACTACGAGCAGTACTTC. This chain uses TRBV30 with TRBJ2-3, with TRBD2 identical over 12 bases. The J call may be in error: the DNA end matches TRBJ2-7 better. The CDR3 is 16 residues long. Germline loops: CDR1 GTSNPN, CDR2 SVGIG (reference sequence).

This clonotype was seen repeatedly, ten times or more. The chain uses TRBV10-3 and TRBJ2-3, with 10 positions matching TRBD2. Germline V gene lookup returns CDR1 ENHRY and CDR2 SYGVKD. The CDR3 has 13 residues. Unmatched junction bases numbered 5, after V lost 11 bases and J lost 3 bases. The CDR3 loop is CALPTSGTDTQYF. The CDR3 nucleotides read TGTGCCTTACCGACTAGCGGGACAGATACGCAGTATTTT.

This sequence joins TRBV19 and TRBJ2-7; 10 nucleotides agree with TRBD2. This CDR3 is built from 18 residues. CDR1 LNHDA and CDR2 SQIVND come from the germline V gene (reference sequence). V was pared by 3 bases and J by 7 bases, with 18 bases of the junction left unmatched. The CDR3 DNA reads TGTGCCAGTAGTATTAGAGGGGCTAGCGGGAGCTCCTACAATGAGCAGTACTTC. It is translated as CASSIRGASGSSYNEQYF.

This clonotype was picked up many times. The chain recombines TRBV6-1 with TRBJ2-1, with 14 positions matching TRBD2. CDR1 and CDR2 (germline): MNHNS, SASEGT. V lost 6 bases to trimming and J lost 10 bases; unmatched junction nucleotides: 8. The CDR3 has 15 residues. The CDR3 DNA sequence: TGTGCCAGCAGCCGACTAGCGGGAGGGCTGGGGGAGCAGTTCTTC. This gives the protein CASSRLAGGLGEQFF.

This clonotype was counted ten times or more. This sequence joins TRBV6-1 and TRBJ1-1; D gene ambiguous. Germline V gives CDR1 MNHNS, CDR2 SASEGT. This CDR3 comprises 15 residues. Trimming pared 2 bases from V and 0 bases from J, leaving 10 bases between. Written as DNA, the CDR3 is TGTGCCAGCAGTGAAATAGGCCAGCTGAACACTGAAGCTTTCTTT. This sequence encodes CASSEIGQLNTEAFF.

Details on this clonotype: The conserved final phenylalanine or tryptophan is absent from the CDR3, which likely points to a read error. No DNA is shown, since the ends of the CDR3 on it are uncertain; the CDR3 is the one TCRdb lists. The gene calls are TRBV6-4 and TRBJ2-7; the DNA was not used to check the table's D call, TRBD2. From its first to its last residue, the CDR3 has 15 amino acids. Germline V gives CDR1 MRHNA, CDR2 SNTAGT. Here the CDR3 reads CASSYDGRHGYTFGS.

This sequence joins TRBV7-6 and TRBJ2-1; D uncertain. Germline V gene data show CDR1 as SGHVS and CDR2 as FNYEAQ. The CDR3 consists of 16 residues. Deletions cut 11 bases from V and 0 bases from J, with 20 bases between. This chain's CDR3 is CAGETVGRSSYNEQFF. The CDR3 coding sequence is TGTGCCGGAGAGACTGTAGGGCGAAGCTCCTACAATGAGCAGTTCTTC.

The table lists this clonotype with many counts. The chain employs TRBV5-1 and TRBJ2-3; no definite D call. From germline, CDR1 is SGHRS and CDR2 YFSETQ. This CDR3 region has 15 residues. Trimming removed 1 base from V and 1 base from J, with 10 bases in between. CDR3 nucleotides: TGCGCCAGCAGCTTGTTAGGGCTGGGCACAGATACGCAGTATTTT. This encodes CASSLLGLGTDTQYF.

This clonotype turned up a few times. The chain has TRBV9 and TRBJ1-2; 8 bases are shared with TRBD1. The CDR3 runs 13 residues. J was trimmed by 9 bases and V by 3 bases; bases with no gene match: 7. CDR1 SGDLS and CDR2 YYNGEE come from the germline V gene. Written as DNA, the CDR3 is TGTGCCAGCAGCGGATTGACAGGGGTTCGCTACACCTTC. It codes for CASSGLTGVRYTF.

The V gene is TRBV7-8, the J gene TRBJ1-2; D unclear. CDR1 and CDR2 from the germline V gene are SGHVS and FQNEAQ. V gave up 3 bases and J gave up 3 bases, with 5 bases separating them. This CDR3 has 12 amino acids. As DNA, the CDR3 is TGTGCCAGCAGCTTTGGAGACTATGGCTACACCTTC. Translating it yields CASSFGDYGYTF.